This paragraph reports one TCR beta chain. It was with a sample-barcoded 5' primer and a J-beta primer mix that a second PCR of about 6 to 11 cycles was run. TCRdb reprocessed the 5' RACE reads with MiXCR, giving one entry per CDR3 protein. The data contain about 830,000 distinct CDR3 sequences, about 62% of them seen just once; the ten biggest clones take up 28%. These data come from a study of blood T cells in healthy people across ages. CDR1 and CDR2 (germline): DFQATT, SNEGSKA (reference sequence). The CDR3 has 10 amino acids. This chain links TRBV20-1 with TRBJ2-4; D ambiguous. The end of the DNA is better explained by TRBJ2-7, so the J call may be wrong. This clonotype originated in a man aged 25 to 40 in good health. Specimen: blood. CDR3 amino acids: CSVEPSEQYF. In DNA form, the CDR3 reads TGCAGTGTCGAGCCCAGCGAGCAGTACTTC.